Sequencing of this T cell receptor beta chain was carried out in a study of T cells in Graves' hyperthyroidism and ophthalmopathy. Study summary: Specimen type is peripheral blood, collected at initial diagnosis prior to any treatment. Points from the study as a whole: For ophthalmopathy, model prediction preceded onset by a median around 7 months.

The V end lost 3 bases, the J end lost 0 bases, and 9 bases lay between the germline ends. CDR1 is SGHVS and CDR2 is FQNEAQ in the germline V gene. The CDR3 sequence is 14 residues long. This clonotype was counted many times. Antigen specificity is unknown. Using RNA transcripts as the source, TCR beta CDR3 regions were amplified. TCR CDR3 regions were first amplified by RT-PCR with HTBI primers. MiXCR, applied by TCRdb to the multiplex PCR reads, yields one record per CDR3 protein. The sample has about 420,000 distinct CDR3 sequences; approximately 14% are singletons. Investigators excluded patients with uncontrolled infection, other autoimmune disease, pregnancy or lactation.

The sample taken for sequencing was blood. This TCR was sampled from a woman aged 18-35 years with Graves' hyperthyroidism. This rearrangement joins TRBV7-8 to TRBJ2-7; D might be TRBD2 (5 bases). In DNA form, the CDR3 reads TGTGCCAGCAGCTTTCAACTAGTCTCCTACGAGCAGTACTTC. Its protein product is CASSFQLVSYEQYF.